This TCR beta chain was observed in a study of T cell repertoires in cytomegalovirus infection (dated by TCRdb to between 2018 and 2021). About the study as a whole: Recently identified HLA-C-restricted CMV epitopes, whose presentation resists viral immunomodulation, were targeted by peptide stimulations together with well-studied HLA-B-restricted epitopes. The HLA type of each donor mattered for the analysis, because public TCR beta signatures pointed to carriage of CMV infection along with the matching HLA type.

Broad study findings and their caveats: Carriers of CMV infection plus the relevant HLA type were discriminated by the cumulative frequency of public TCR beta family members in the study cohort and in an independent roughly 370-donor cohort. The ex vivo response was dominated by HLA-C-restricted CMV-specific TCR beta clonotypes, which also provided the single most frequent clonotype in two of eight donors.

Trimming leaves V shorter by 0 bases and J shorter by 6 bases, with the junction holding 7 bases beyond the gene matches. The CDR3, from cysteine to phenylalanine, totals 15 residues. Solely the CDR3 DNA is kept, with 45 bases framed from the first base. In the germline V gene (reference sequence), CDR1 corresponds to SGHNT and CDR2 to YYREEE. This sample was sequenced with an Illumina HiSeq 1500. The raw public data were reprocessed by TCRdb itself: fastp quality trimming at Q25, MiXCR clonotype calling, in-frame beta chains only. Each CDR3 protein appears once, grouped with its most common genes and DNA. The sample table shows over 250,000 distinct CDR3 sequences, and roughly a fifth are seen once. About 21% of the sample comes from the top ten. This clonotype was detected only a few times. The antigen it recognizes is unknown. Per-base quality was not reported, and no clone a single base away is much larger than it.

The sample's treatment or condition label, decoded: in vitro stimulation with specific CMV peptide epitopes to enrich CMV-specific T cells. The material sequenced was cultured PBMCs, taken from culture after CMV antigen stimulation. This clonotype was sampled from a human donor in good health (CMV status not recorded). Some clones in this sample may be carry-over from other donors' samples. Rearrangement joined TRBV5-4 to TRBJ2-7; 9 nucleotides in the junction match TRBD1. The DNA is TGTGCCAGCAGCTTGGTCCCGGGACAGGGAGGCGAGCAGTACTTC. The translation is CASSLVPGQGGEQYF.